This entry lists 31 T cell receptor beta chains sequenced from one sample in a study of pediatric ulcerative colitis. One to two pinch biopsies were taken from the rectum during colonoscopy. Profiling relied on immunoSEQ multiplex PCR, and the TCRdb table lists in-frame clones only, not all of them. The sample comprises approximately 15,000 clones, roughly 74% of which are singletons, and 3.4% rests with the top ten. Sequencing input: gut tissue. The receptor set was obtained from a girl between 10 and 17 years old with moderate ulcerative colitis.

Regarding this clone: A read error may account for a junction end that differs from germline. The gene calls are TRBV7-2 and TRBJ2-3; 7 bases are shared with TRBD2. The CDR3 covers 14 residues. Germline CDR1 SGHTA, CDR2 FQGNSA. CDR3 DNA: TGTGCCAGCAGCATAGCGGGTTCCACAGATACGCAGTATTTT. It specifies CASSIAGSTDTQYF.

The chain combines TRBV19 with TRBJ1-2, with 12 bases identical to TRBD1. The CDR3 has 15 residues. V gave up 5 bases and J gave up 8 bases; unmatched junction bases: 9. CDR1 and CDR2 (germline): LNHDA, SQIVND (reference sequence). CDR3 sequence: CASSFNRDRGQGYTF. The CDR3 DNA sequence: TGTGCCAGTAGTTTCAACCGGGACAGGGGGCAAGGCTACACCTTC.

The chain has TRBV12-5 and TRBJ2-7, with no clear D. Germline values: CDR1 LGHNT, CDR2 FRNRAP. The CDR3 totals 13 residues. Trimming stripped 7 bases from V and 3 bases from J, with 13 bases between. The CDR3 is CASAGRNDYEQYF. Here the CDR3 DNA reads TGTGCTAGTGCCGGGCGGAACGACTACGAGCAGTACTTC.

The CDR3 here is CASSPPTVDTQYF. CDR3 DNA sequence: TGTGCCAGCAGCCCGCCGACGGTGGATACGCAGTATTTT. The chain couples TRBV9 to TRBJ2-3; D is ambiguous. In germline, CDR1 is SGDLS, CDR2 YYNGEE. There are 13 residues in the CDR3. V lost 4 bases and J lost 6, with 12 bases in between.

The V gene is TRBV5-1, the J gene TRBJ1-2, with TRBD1 as a possible D gene (5 bases). V gave up 0 bases and J gave up 9 bases, with 12 bases separating them. The CDR3 loop spans 13 amino acids. Germline V gene lookup returns CDR1 SGHRS and CDR2 YFSETQ. Here the CDR3 DNA reads TGCGCCAGCAGCTTGGATGGGCAGGGAAGCTACACCTTC. Residues: CASSLDGQGSYTF.

The genes are TRBV19 and TRBJ1-2, with 12 bases aligning to TRBD1. The CDR3 consists of 18 residues. Germline V gene lookup returns CDR1 LNHDA and CDR2 SQIVND (reference sequence). V was clipped by 10 bases and J by 0 bases; unmatched bases: 15. CDR3 DNA: TGTGCCACCTACGGACTACCGGGACAGGGGGCCCCTAACTATGGCTACACCTTC. Translated, it gives CATYGLPGQGAPNYGYTF.

This chain uses TRBV19 with TRBJ1-3; no firm D call. CDR3 length: 13 residues. V gave up 9 bases and J gave up 0 bases, with 9 bases separating them. Germline V lookup: CDR1 LNHDA, CDR2 SQIVND (reference sequence). The CDR3 DNA reads as TGTGCCAGCTCCGTGAGCTCTGGAAACACCATATATTTT. It specifies CASSVSSGNTIYF.

The rearrangement joins TRBV28 to TRBJ2-1, with 11 bases matching TRBD2. Trimming took 4 bases from V and 5 from J; bases not matched to a gene: 7. The V gene's germline CDR1 is MDHEN and CDR2 SYDVKM. The CDR3 covers 16 residues. CDR3 sequence (DNA): TGTGCCAGCAGTTCGTTAGCGGGAGGGATTGACAATGAGCAGTTCTTC. Its translation: CASSSLAGGIDNEQFF.

This clone appeared a few times. J is TRBJ1-1 and V is TRBV5-6; possible D gene TRBD1, 5 bases. The germline V and J ends were trimmed by 4 bases and 9 bases, with 19 bases remaining between them. This CDR3 has 14 amino acids. Germline lookup yields CDR1 SGHDT and CDR2 YYEEEE. The CDR3 sequence is CASSQWGEDSKAFF. As DNA, the CDR3 is TGTGCCAGCAGCCAGTGGGGGGAGGATTCTAAAGCTTTCTTT.

The rearrangement links TRBV7-6 to TRBJ2-1; 10 bases agree with TRBD2. Germline CDR1 and CDR2: SGHVS and FNYEAQ. Trimming removed 5 bases from V and 6 bases from J; junction bases left unmatched: 13. The length of the CDR3 is 17 residues. CDR3 bases: TGTGCCAGCAGCCCTCTGATGATAGCGGGAGGTCTCAATGAGCAGTTCTTC. The encoded protein is CASSPLMIAGGLNEQFF.

The V call is TRBV4-2, the J call TRBJ1-3, with a possible D match to TRBD1 (5 bases). Germline loops: CDR1 LGHNA, CDR2 YNFKEQ. This CDR3 is 15 amino acids long. V was pared by 0 bases and J by 3 bases, with 9 bases between. CDR3 sequence reads: CASSQDSGFGNTIYF. CDR3 nucleotides: TGTGCCAGCAGCCAAGATTCAGGGTTTGGAAACACCATATATTTT.

The V and J genes are TRBV19 and TRBJ1-1, with a possible D match to TRBD1 (5 bases). Germline V lookup: CDR1 LNHDA, CDR2 SQIVND (reference sequence). The V end lost 5 bases, the J end lost 4 bases, and 11 bases lay between the germline ends. The CDR3 totals 13 residues. CDR3 amino acids: CASSLSGGTEAFF. In DNA, the CDR3 is TGTGCCAGTAGTTTGAGTGGGGGCACTGAAGCTTTCTTT.

The V and J genes are TRBV19 and TRBJ2-7; D gene unclear. Trimming took 5 bases from V and 2 from J, leaving 4 bases between them. This CDR3 comprises 11 residues. CDR1 and CDR2 (germline): LNHDA, SQIVND (reference sequence). The CDR3 sequence: CASSAAYEQYF. The CDR3 coding sequence is TGTGCCAGTAGTGCCGCCTACGAGCAGTACTTC.

The chain links TRBV30 to TRBJ1-2, with D unresolved. Germline CDR1 and CDR2: GTSNPN and SVGIG (reference sequence). The CDR3 runs 15 residues. The ends were cut back, 0 bases at V and 2 bases at J, with 13 bases in the middle. Here the CDR3 reads CAWSVSSGGNYGYTF. The CDR3 DNA reads TGTGCCTGGAGTGTATCATCCGGAGGAAACTATGGCTACACCTTC.

The genes are TRBV25-1 and TRBJ1-1; a weak D match, TRBD1 (6 bases). Looked up from germline, CDR1 is MGHDK and CDR2 is SYGVNS. V gave up 6 bases and J gave up 0 bases, with 14 bases separating them. This CDR3 has 15 amino acids. The CDR3 DNA reads as TGTGCCAGCAGGTTAGGGGGTATCGTGAACACTGAAGCTTTCTTT. The encoded protein is CASRLGGIVNTEAFF.

V is TRBV7-9 and J is TRBJ2-1; D gene ambiguous. The CDR3 is 12 amino acids. V was pared by 2 bases and J by 4 bases, with 3 bases between. Germline V gene sequence: CDR1 SEHNR, CDR2 FQNEAQ (reference sequence). The CDR3 spells CASSLTYNEQFF. The CDR3 bases are TGTGCCAGCAGCTTAACGTACAATGAGCAGTTCTTC.

J is TRBJ2-5 and V is TRBV18, with TRBD2 matching over 7 bases. The CDR3 is made up of 16 amino acids. The V gene's germline CDR1 is KGHSH and CDR2 LQKENI. V shed 5 bases and J 1 base; nucleotides not matched to a gene: 10. The CDR3 DNA sequence: TGTGCCAGCTCAGAGGGACTATGGCGGGGCCAAGAGACCCAGTACTTC. As protein: CASSEGLWRGQETQYF.

This chain joins TRBV29-1 and TRBJ2-7; D possibly uses TRBD1 or TRBD2 (5 bases each). CDR3 length equals 12 residues. The V gene's germline CDR1 is SQVTM and CDR2 ANQGSEA. Trimming took 4 bases from V and 2 from J, leaving 9 bases between them. CDR3 in DNA: TGCAGCGTTGGGGACGGTCCCTACGAGCAGTACTTC. The encoded protein is CSVGDGPYEQYF.

The chain recombines TRBV18 with TRBJ1-4; D remains ambiguous. V was cut by 3 bases and J by 5 bases, with 13 bases left in between. Germline CDR1 and CDR2: KGHSH and LQKENI. The CDR3 covers 15 residues. The CDR3 reads CASSPSHIHNEKLFF. In nucleotides, the CDR3 is TGTGCCAGCTCACCGTCGCACATCCACAATGAAAAACTGTTTTTT.

The CDR3 coding sequence is TGTGCCAGCTGGGACAGCCTCTCCTACGAGCAGTACTTC. This gives the protein CASWDSLSYEQYF. This chain uses TRBV27 with TRBJ2-7, with 7 bases lining up with TRBD1. The J segment lost 0 bases and the V segment lost 8 bases, leaving 4 bases of the junction unmatched. This CDR3 comprises 13 residues. The V gene's germline CDR1 is MNHEY and CDR2 SMNVEV (reference sequence).

V is TRBV7-6 and J is TRBJ1-2, with D possibly TRBD1 on 5 matching bases. The V and J ends lost 6 bases and 4 bases respectively, with 21 bases between them. Per germline, CDR1 SGHVS and CDR2 FNYEAQ. The CDR3 has 16 amino acids. The chain's CDR3 is CASSPSTGAQGYGYTF. CDR3 sequence (DNA): TGTGCCAGCAGTCCAAGTACCGGGGCGCAGGGCTATGGCTACACCTTC.

This chain uses TRBV7-9 with TRBJ1-5, with TRBD1 identical over 12 bases. The ends lost 4 bases at V and 3 bases at J; junction bases unmatched: 10. Germline CDR1 is SEHNR and CDR2 is FQNEAQ (reference sequence). The CDR3 spans 18 residues. The CDR3 reads CASSSTPGQGANNQPQHF. The CDR3 DNA reads TGTGCCAGCAGCTCAACCCCGGGACAGGGGGCGAACAATCAGCCCCAGCATTTT.

This sequence joins TRBV30 and TRBJ2-7, with 13 bases fitting TRBD2. Germline trimming cut 3 bases from V and 2 bases from J; bases unmatched to any gene: 13. CDR3 length: 18 residues. The germline CDR1 and CDR2 sequences are GTSNPN and SVGIG (reference sequence). DNA of the CDR3: TGTGCCTGGAGCCAACCCCCTACTACTAGCGGGAGGGCCTACGAGCAGTACTTC. Translating it yields CAWSQPPTTSGRAYEQYF. The variable domain in full, completed from reference TRBV30 and TRBJ2-7, reads SQTIHQWPATLVQPVGSPLSLECTVEGTSNPNLYWYRQAAGRGLQLLFYSVGIGQISSEVPQNLSASRPQDRQFILSSKKLLLSDSGFYLCAWSQPPTTSGRAYEQYFGPGTRLTVT.

J is TRBJ2-1 and V is TRBV29-1, with 12 bases matching TRBD2. Trimming cost V 4 bases and J 3 bases; bases outside gene matches: 13. The germline CDR1 and CDR2 sequences are SQVTM and ANQGSEA. The CDR3 loop spans 18 amino acids. Here the CDR3 reads CSVAWYSSGGAIYNEQFF. In nucleotides, the CDR3 is TGCAGCGTTGCGTGGTATTCTAGCGGGGGGGCGATCTACAATGAGCAGTTCTTC.

The chain combines TRBV5-8 with TRBJ2-7; D gene ambiguous. Trimming took off 5 bases at V and 2 bases at J, with 17 bases between the two ends. Germline CDR1 reads SGHTS; CDR2 reads YDEGEE. The CDR3 spans 15 residues. CDR3 in amino acids: CASSMTFDITYEQYF. The DNA for the CDR3 is TGTGCCAGCAGTATGACGTTTGACATAACCTACGAGCAGTACTTC. The full variable domain, completed using reference TRBV5-8 and TRBJ2-7, is EAGVTQSPTHLIKTRGQQATLRCSPISGHTSVYWYQQALGLGLQFLLWYDEGEERNRGNFPPRFSGRQFPNYSSELNVNALELEDSALYLCASSMTFDITYEQYFGPGTRLTVT.

The chain combines TRBV7-3 with TRBJ2-1, with 10 nucleotides matching TRBD2. V lost 1 base and J lost 4; bases outside the gene matches: 1. The CDR3 loop spans 15 amino acids. Germline values: CDR1 SGHTA, CDR2 FQGTGA. The CDR3 nucleotides are TGTGCCAGCAGCTTAATAGCGGGGGGATACAATGAGCAGTTCTTC. It specifies CASSLIAGGYNEQFF. The complete variable domain, with remaining parts taken from reference TRBV7-3 and TRBJ2-1, reads GAGVSQTPSNKVTEKGKYVELRCDPISGHTALYWYRQSLGQGPEFLIYFQGTGAADDSGLPNDRFFAVRPEGSVSTLKIQRTERGDSAVYLCASSLIAGGYNEQFFGPGTRLTVL.

The genes are TRBV30 and TRBJ2-3; D unclear. Trimming left V 5 bases short and J 1 base short, with 7 bases between. This CDR3 is 12 amino acids long. Germline loops: CDR1 GTSNPN, CDR2 SVGIG (reference sequence). The CDR3 sequence is CAWSGGTDTQYF. The DNA for the CDR3 is TGTGCCTGGTCGGGCGGCACAGATACGCAGTATTTT.

This clone was recorded once. This rearrangement joins TRBV5-1 to TRBJ1-1; D call uncertain. The V and J ends lost 4 bases and 0 bases respectively, with 19 bases between them. The germline CDR1 and CDR2 sequences are SGHRS and YFSETQ. The CDR3 is made up of 17 amino acids. The CDR3 DNA reads as TGCGCCAGCAGCAAGTCGAGCTTTGGATCCATGAACACTGAAGCTTTCTTT. This gives the protein CASSKSSFGSMNTEAFF.

This rearrangement joins TRBV11-2 to TRBJ2-7; either TRBD1 or TRBD2 may fit D (6 bases each). V lost 8 bases and J lost 0, with 17 bases in between. This CDR3 is 15 amino acids long. Per germline, CDR1 SGHAT and CDR2 FQNNGV. The CDR3, as DNA: TGTGCCAGCTCCACTGGGGGGCGGAGCTCCTACGAGCAGTACTTC. Protein product: CASSTGGRSSYEQYF.

The chain recombines TRBV9 with TRBJ2-5; D call uncertain. The CDR3 totals 13 residues. CDR1 and CDR2 from the germline V gene are SGDLS and YYNGEE. The V end lost 6 bases, the J end lost 4 bases, and 13 bases lay between the germline ends. In nucleotides, the CDR3 is TGTGCCAGCAACCAGGACCGAGGAGAGACCCAGTACTTC. Amino acid sequence: CASNQDRGETQYF. Using reference TRBV9 and TRBJ2-5 for the parts outside the CDR3, the full variable domain is DSGVTQTPKHLITATGQRVTLRCSPRSGDLSVYWYQQSLDQGLQFLIQYYNGEERAKGNILERFSAQQFPDLHSELNLSSLELGDSALYFCASNQDRGETQYFGPGTRLLVL.

This clone occurred once. The chain combines TRBV18 with TRBJ2-2; TRBD1 aligns across 7 bases. Germline V CDR1 and CDR2: KGHSH, LQKENI. The CDR3 has 16 residues. Trimming removed 6 bases from V and 6 bases from J; junction bases left unmatched: 13. This CDR3 is CASSAANLGQAGELFF. Written as DNA, the CDR3 is TGTGCCAGCTCGGCCGCTAACCTCGGACAGGCCGGGGAGCTGTTTTTT. The variable domain in full, with the rest retrieved from reference TRBV18 and TRBJ2-2, is NAGVMQNPRHLVRRRGQEARLRCSPMKGHSHVYWYRQLPEEGLKFMVYLQKENIIDESGMPKERFSAEFPKEGPSILRIQQVVRGDSAAYFCASSAANLGQAGELFFGEGSRLTVL.